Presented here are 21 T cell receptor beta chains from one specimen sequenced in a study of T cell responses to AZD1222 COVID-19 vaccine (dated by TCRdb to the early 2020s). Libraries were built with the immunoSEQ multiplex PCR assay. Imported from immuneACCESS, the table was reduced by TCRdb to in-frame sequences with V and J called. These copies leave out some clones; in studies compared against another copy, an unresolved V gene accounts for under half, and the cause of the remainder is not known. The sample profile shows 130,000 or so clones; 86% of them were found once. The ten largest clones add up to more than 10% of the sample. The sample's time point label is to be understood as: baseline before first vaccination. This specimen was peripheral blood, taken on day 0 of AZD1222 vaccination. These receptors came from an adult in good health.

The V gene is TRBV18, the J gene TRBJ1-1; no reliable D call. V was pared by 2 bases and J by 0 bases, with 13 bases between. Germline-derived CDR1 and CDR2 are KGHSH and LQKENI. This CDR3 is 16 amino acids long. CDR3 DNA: TGTGCCAGCTCACCATCCTCGGCCGCGGTGAACACTGAAGCTTTCTTT. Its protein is CASSPSSAAVNTEAFF.

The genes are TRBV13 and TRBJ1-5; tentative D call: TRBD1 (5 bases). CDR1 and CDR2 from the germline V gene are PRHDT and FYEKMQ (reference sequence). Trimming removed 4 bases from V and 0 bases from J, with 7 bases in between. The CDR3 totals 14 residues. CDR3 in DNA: TGTGCCAGCAGCTCAGGGAATAGCAATCAGCCCCAGCATTTT. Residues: CASSSGNSNQPQHF.

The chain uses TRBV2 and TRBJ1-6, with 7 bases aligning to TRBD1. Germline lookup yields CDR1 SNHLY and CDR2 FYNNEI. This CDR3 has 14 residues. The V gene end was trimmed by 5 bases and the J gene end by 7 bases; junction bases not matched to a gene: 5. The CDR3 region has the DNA TGTGCCAGCAGTATGGGACAGAGAAATTCACCCCTCCACTTT. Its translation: CASSMGQRNSPLHF.

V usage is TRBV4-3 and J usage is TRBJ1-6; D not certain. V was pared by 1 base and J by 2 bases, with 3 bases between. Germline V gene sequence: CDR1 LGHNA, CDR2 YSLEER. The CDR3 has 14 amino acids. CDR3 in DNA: TGCGCCAGCAGCCAAGGGCCCTATAATTCACCCCTCCACTTT. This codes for CASSQGPYNSPLHF.

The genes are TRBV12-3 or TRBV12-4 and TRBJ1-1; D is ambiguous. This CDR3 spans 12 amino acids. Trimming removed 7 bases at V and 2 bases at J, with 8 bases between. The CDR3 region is CASNGFNTEAFF. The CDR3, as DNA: TGTGCCAGCAACGGGTTCAACACTGAAGCTTTCTTT.

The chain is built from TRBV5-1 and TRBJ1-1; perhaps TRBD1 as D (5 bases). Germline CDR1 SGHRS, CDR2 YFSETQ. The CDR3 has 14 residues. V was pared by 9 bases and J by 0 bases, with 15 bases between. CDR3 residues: CATSRAPLNTEAFF. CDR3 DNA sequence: TGCGCCACTTCCAGGGCACCGTTGAACACTGAAGCTTTCTTT.

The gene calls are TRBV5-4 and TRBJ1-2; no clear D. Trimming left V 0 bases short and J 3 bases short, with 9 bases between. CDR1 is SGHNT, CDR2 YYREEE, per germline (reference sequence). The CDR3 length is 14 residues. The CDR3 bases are TGTGCCAGCAGCTTGGTGGGAAGGGACTATGGCTACACCTTC. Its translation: CASSLVGRDYGYTF.

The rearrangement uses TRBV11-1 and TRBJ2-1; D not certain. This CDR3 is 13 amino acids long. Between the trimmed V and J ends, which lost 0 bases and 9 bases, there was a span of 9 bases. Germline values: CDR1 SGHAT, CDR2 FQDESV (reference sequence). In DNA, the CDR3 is TGTGCCAGCAGCTTAGCGGAGTCTGTTGAGCAGTTCTTC. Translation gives CASSLAESVEQFF. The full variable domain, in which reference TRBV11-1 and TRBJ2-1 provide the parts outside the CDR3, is EAEVAQSPRYKITEKSQAVAFWCDPISGHATLYWYRQILGQGPELLVQFQDESVVDDSQLPKDRFSAERLKGVDSTLKIQPAELGDSAMYLCASSLAESVEQFFGPGTRLTVL.

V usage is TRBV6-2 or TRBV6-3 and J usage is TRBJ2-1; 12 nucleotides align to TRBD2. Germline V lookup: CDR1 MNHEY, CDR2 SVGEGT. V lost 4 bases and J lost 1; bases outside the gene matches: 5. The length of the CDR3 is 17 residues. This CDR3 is CASSFGLAGSSYNEQFF. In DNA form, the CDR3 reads TGTGCCAGCAGTTTTGGACTAGCGGGAAGTTCCTACAATGAGCAGTTCTTC.

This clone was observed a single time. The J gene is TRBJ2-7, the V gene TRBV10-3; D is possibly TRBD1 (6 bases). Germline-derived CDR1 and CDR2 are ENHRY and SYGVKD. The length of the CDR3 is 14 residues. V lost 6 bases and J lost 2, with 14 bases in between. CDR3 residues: CAISAGTQAYEQYF. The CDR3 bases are TGTGCCATCAGCGCCGGGACACAAGCCTACGAGCAGTACTTC.

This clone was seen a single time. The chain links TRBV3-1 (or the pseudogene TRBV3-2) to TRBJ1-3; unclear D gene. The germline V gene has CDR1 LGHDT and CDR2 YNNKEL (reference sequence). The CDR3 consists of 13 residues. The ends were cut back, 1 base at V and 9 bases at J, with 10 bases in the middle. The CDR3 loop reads CASSQVGRPTIYF. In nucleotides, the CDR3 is TGTGCCAGCAGCCAAGTGGGAAGGCCCACCATATATTTT.

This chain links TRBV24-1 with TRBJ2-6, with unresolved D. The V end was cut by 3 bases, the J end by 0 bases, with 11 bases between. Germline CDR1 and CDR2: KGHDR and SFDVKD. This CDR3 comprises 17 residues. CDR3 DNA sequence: TGTGCCACCAGTGATCGTGGACGGAGCTCTGGGGCCAACGTCCTGACTTTC. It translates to CATSDRGRSSGANVLTF.

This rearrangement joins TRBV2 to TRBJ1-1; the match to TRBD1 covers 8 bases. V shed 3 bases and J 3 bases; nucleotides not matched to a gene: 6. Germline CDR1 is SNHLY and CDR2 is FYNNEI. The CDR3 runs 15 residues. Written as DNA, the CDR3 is TGTGCCAGCAGTGATGGGGCAGGGGGCTACACTGAAGCTTTCTTT. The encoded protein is CASSDGAGGYTEAFF.

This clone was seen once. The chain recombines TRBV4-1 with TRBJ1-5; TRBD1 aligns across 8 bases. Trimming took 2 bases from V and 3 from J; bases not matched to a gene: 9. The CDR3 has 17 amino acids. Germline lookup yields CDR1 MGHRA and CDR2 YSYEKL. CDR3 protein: CASSQHWDRFPNQPQHF. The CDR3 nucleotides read TGCGCCAGCAGCCAACATTGGGACAGGTTCCCCAATCAGCCCCAGCATTTT.

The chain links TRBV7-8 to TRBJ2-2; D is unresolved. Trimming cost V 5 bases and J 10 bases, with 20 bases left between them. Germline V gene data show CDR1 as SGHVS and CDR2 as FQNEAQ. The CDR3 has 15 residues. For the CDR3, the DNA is TGTGCCAGCAGCCCTCAGATCGGTTACGACGTGGAGCTGTTTTTT. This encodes CASSPQIGYDVELFF.

In DNA, the CDR3 is TGTGCCAGCCAGCGAGGGGTTAATCAAGAGACCCAGTACTTC. Protein: CASQRGVNQETQYF. The chain uses TRBV28 and TRBJ2-5; D could derive from TRBD1 or TRBD2 (5 bases each). The V end was cut by 8 bases, the J end by 2 bases, with 15 bases between. The germline CDR1 and CDR2 sequences are MDHEN and SYDVKM. The CDR3 extends over 14 amino acids.

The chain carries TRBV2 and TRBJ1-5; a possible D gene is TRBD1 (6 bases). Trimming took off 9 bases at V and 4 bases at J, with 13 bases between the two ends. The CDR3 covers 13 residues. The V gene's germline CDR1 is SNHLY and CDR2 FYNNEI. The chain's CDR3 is CASRQVPNQPQHF. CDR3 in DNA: TGTGCCAGTAGACAGGTACCGAATCAGCCCCAGCATTTT.

CDR3 sequence reads: CASSREGNTEAFF. The CDR3 DNA reads TGTGCCAGCAGCCGGGAAGGGAACACTGAAGCTTTCTTT. V gene TRBV5-5 combines with J gene TRBJ1-1; no firm D call. The CDR3 runs 13 residues. Germline CDR1 is SGHKS and CDR2 is YYEKEE (reference sequence). The V end was cut by 4 bases, the J end by 1 base, with 8 bases between.

Here the CDR3 reads CASSNRQSPNYGYTF. The CDR3 DNA sequence: TGCGCCAGCAGCAACAGACAGTCCCCCAACTATGGCTACACCTTC. The chain combines TRBV5-1 with TRBJ1-2; D is perhaps TRBD1 (5 bases). The CDR3 runs 15 residues. Between the trimmed V and J ends, which lost 4 bases and 2 bases, there was a span of 15 bases. Germline CDR1 and CDR2: SGHRS and YFSETQ.

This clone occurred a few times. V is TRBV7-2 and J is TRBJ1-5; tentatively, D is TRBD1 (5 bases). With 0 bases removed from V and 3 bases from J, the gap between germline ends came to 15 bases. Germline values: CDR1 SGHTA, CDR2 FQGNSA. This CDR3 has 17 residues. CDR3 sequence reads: CASSLASPGHLNQPQHF. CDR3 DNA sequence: TGTGCCAGCAGCTTAGCTAGCCCAGGACACCTCAATCAGCCCCAGCATTTT.

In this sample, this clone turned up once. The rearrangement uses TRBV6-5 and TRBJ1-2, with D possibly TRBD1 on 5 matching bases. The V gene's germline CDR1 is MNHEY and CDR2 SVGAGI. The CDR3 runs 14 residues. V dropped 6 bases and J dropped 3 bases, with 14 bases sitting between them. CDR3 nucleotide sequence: TGTGCCAGCAGGGGGCCAGGGTTTTACTATGGCTACACCTTC. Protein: CASRGPGFYYGYTF.